A single TCR beta chain is shown here with its context. The data are from a study of blood T cell repertoires in COVID-19. Study overall: T cells, B-cell-depleted T cells, or PBMCs supplied cDNA or gDNA.

This CDR3 is 16 amino acids long. V shed 1 base and J shed 0 bases, with 10 bases lying between them. Germline lookup yields CDR1 SGHNT and CDR2 YENEEA. Method: immunoSEQ multiplex PCR; TCRdb's copy keeps in-frame clones and lacks some. This sample yields about 83,000 clones, of which more than 70% are seen a single time; about a fifth belongs to the top ten. The receptor was derived from an elderly woman in a cohort sampled during active or convalescent COVID-19. Sequenced material: peripheral blood. J is TRBJ2-1 and V is TRBV11-3, with a tentative D call TRBD2 (6 bases). CDR3 nucleotide sequence: TGTGCCAGCAGCTTAGGCGGGAAGAGCTCCTACAATGAGCAGTTCTTC. Translation gives CASSLGGKSSYNEQFF.